Here is one T cell receptor (beta chain) with its context. Antigen: not known. The PCR ran on 60 Vbeta and 13 Jbeta primers. Assay: immunoSEQ multiplex PCR; the TCRdb copy retains only in-frame clones and omits some. The sample includes about 220,000 clones, roughly 75% seen only once; the top ten take 1.8%. The sample originates from a study of cytomegalovirus exposure and HLA in healthy donors. Points from the study as a whole: Accounts indicate the classifier identified cytomegalovirus status with strong specificity and sensitivity.

Per the germline V gene, CDR1 is KGHSH and CDR2 is LQKENI. The V gene end was trimmed by 2 bases and the J gene end by 4 bases; junction bases not matched to a gene: 11. The CDR3 runs to 17 residues. This TCR was recovered from a woman in her 30s in good health and CMV-seronegative. This chain connects TRBV18 to TRBJ2-3; 8 bases fit TRBD2. Material: PBMCs. The CDR3 loop is CASSPTFREGQADTQYF. The CDR3 DNA reads as TGTGCCAGCTCACCAACTTTCCGGGAGGGCCAGGCAGATACGCAGTATTTT.